This is a list of T cell receptor beta chains from one sample in a study of CD4+ T cells in melanoma. The repertoire was sequenced with immunoSEQ multiplex PCR; TCRdb's copy has only in-frame clones and lacks some. In the table there are roughly 16,000 clones, 60% to 80% of which are singletons. The sample consisted of cells from a culture (not recorded whether cultured in vitro). All receptors come from a human donor with melanoma. Both conserved end residues are part of each CDR3. Fields, in order: D gene, J gene, clone size, V gene, CDR3 DNA, CDR3 protein. D genes are given only for firm matches. Clone size is shown for a subset of rows, as once, few, many or a class of expanded clone.

TRBD1 TRBJ2-7 . TRBV6-6 TGTGCCAGCAGTACCGGGGACAGGGTGTACGAGCAGTACTTC CASSTGDRVYEQYF
. TRBJ2-3 . TRBV18 TGTGCCAGCTCGCGCCTCGGAACTAACACAGATACGCAGTATTTT CASSRLGTNTDTQYF
. TRBJ2-5 once TRBV29-1 TGCAGCGTGACAGCGAACCAAGAGACCCAGTACTTC CSVTANQETQYF
TRBD1 TRBJ1-1 once TRBV7-9 TGTGCCAGCAGCCCACAGGGGAATACTGAAGCTTTCTTT CASSPQGNTEAFF
. TRBJ2-2 . TRBV18 TGTGCCAGCTCACCACCCAACAGCGACACCGGGGAGCTGTTTTTT CASSPPNSDTGELFF
. TRBJ1-6 few TRBV5-1 TGCGCCAGCAGCCCGGGAGGGGCTCAGAGCTCCTATAATTCACCCCTCCACTTT CASSPGGAQSSYNSPLHF
. TRBJ1-4 . TRBV30 TGTGCCTGGAGTCGTGCAACTAATGAAAAACTGTTTTTT CAWSRATNEKLFF
TRBD1 TRBJ1-1 . TRBV7-8 TGTGCCAGCAGCTTGGCAGGGGGCGTGACTGAAGCTTTCTTT CASSLAGGVTEAFF
TRBD1 TRBJ2-1 . TRBV15 TGTGCCACCAGCAGCCAATACTCCGGGACAGTTGACAATGAGCAGTTCTTC CATSSQYSGTVDNEQFF
TRBD1 TRBJ2-6 . TRBV5-8 TGTGCCAGCAGCCCGACAGGGCGCTTCGGGGCCAACGTCCTGACTTTC CASSPTGRFGANVLTF
TRBD1 TRBJ1-2 . TRBV2 TGTGCCAGCAGGGACAGGGGAGATGGCTACACCTTC CASRDRGDGYTF
TRBD2 TRBJ2-3 once TRBV5-1 TGCGCCAGCAGCACGACTAGCTCTGAAGATACGCAGTATTTT CASSTTSSEDTQYF
. TRBJ1-4 . TRBV30 TGTGCCTGGAGTGTAACCGGTTTCAATGAAAAACTGTTTTTT CAWSVTGFNEKLFF
. TRBJ1-3 . TRBV11-3 TGTGCCAGCAGCTTAAGTGGAGGGAACACCATATATTTT CASSLSGGNTIYF
. TRBJ1-1 . TRBV5-1 TGCGCCAGCAGTGTCAGGGGCGGGACGGGACACACTGAAGCTTTCTTT CASSVRGGTGHTEAFF
. TRBJ2-1 . TRBV6-1 TGTGCCAGCAGTGACCCGGGTCCACCGAGCTCCTACAATGAGCAGTTCTTC CASSDPGPPSSYNEQFF
TRBD1 TRBJ2-2 . TRBV11-3 TGTGCCAGCAGCTTGAGTTTGGGCAGGACAGGAGGCACCGGGGAGCTGTTTTTT CASSLSLGRTGGTGELFF
TRBD1 TRBJ2-3 . TRBV30 TGTGCGGGACAGCCCAGCACAGATACGCAGTATTTT CAGQPSTDTQYF
. TRBJ2-7 . TRBV5-1 TGCGCCAGCAGCTACCAAGGGGGGGCCTTTTACGAGCAGTACTTC CASSYQGGAFYEQYF
TRBD1 TRBJ1-2 . TRBV6-5 TGTGCCAGCAATATACTTGGGGACAGGGGGCTCGGCTACACCTTC CASNILGDRGLGYTF
. TRBJ1-2 . TRBV6-1 TGTGCCAGCAGTGAAGCCTTAGCGCAGGCGAGGGATGGCTACACCTTC CASSEALAQARDGYTF
. TRBJ1-2 . TRBV6-5 TGTGCCAGCAGTGAAAGGGGCAGTAAAAGGGGCTACACCTTC CASSERGSKRGYTF
TRBD1 TRBJ1-5 . TRBV6-1 TGTGCCAGCAGCTATACAGGGGGCGGGAGTCAGCCCCAGCATTTT CASSYTGGGSQPQHF
. TRBJ1-1 once TRBV6-5 TGTGCCAGCAGCCTTTCTCCTAAACAGGGCACTGAAGCTTTCTTT CASSLSPKQGTEAFF
TRBD1 TRBJ2-7 few TRBV19 TGTGCCAGTAGTAGGTTGGGGACAGGGGGCATCTACGAGCAGTACTTC CASSRLGTGGIYEQYF
. TRBJ2-3 . TRBV6-1 TGTGCCAGCAGTGCGACAGTCGGGAGGTATTTT CASSATVGRYF
. TRBJ1-5 . TRBV2 TGTGCCAGCAGTGAAGCGCCTGGGCGGGGCTTCAATCAGCCCCAGCATTTT CASSEAPGRGFNQPQHF
. TRBJ2-5 . TRBV6-5 TGTGCCAGCAGCGCGCAGGGTACGGAGGAGACCCAGTACTTC CASSAQGTEETQYF
TRBD1 TRBJ1-4 few TRBV2 TGTGCCAGCAGTCTACAGGGGATCGCTCGGGAAAAACTGTTTTTT CASSLQGIAREKLFF
. TRBJ2-7 few TRBV4-1 TGCGCCAGCAGCCAAGGAGAGGAGCGCGAGCAGTACTTC CASSQGEEREQYF
TRBD1 TRBJ2-7 . TRBV19 TGTGCCAGTAGTATAGGAGGACAGGGGAGATACGAGCAGTACTTC CASSIGGQGRYEQYF
. TRBJ1-6 few TRBV30 TGTGCCTGGAGAAAAACCACAGTCCCACCCCTCCACTTT CAWRKTTVPPLHF
. TRBJ2-7 few TRBV19 TGTGCCAGTAGCCCCCGATTGGACACCGCCTGGGAGCAGTACTTC CASSPRLDTAWEQYF
TRBD2 TRBJ2-3 . TRBV18 TGTGCCAGCTCACCAAGATTAGCGGGGGGGCCCGATACGCAGTATTTT CASSPRLAGGPDTQYF
TRBD1 TRBJ2-2 . TRBV10-3 TGTGCCATCAGTGAATGGACAGGGGGCACCGGGGAGCTGTTTTTT CAISEWTGGTGELFF
. TRBJ2-7 medium-sized TRBV6-1 TGTGCCAGCAGTGAAGGGTACGAGCAGTACTTC CASSEGYEQYF
. TRBJ1-1 . TRBV2 TGTGCCAGCAGTGTGTTGAGGGGGACTGAAGCTTTCTTT CASSVLRGTEAFF
. TRBJ2-5 few TRBV5-1 TGCGCCAGCAGCTTGGGACAGATGTCCGAGACCCAGTACTTC CASSLGQMSETQYF
. TRBJ2-7 . TRBV11-3 TGTGCCAGCAGCTTAGCAGGACCCTACGAGCAGTACTTC CASSLAGPYEQYF
TRBD1 TRBJ1-2 few TRBV18 TGTGCCAGCTCACTCGCGAGAACAGGGGGCTCTAACTATGGCGGCTACACCTTC CASSLARTGGSNYGGYTF
. TRBJ2-3 . TRBV2 TGTGCCAGCAAACGTTACGAAGCCCGCACAGATACGCAGTATTTT CASKRYEARTDTQYF
. TRBJ1-1 . TRBV19 TGTGCCAGTAGTATTGCTCCCTATTTGGAGGGAGAAAACACTGAAGCTTTCTTT CASSIAPYLEGENTEAFF
. TRBJ2-1 . TRBV6-1 TGTGCCAGCAGTGAATTCCCCTACAATGAGCAGTTCTTC CASSEFPYNEQFF
. TRBJ1-2 few TRBV7-9 TGTGCCAGCAGGGGGCTGGACTATGGCTACACCTTC CASRGLDYGYTF
. TRBJ1-2 . TRBV13 TGTGCCAGCAGCTTGGACCCTGGGTTGCGTGGCTACACCTTC CASSLDPGLRGYTF
. TRBJ2-7 . TRBV11-1 TGTGCCAGCAGCTCCCTTGGGGCAGGGAGGTACGAGCAGTACTTC CASSSLGAGRYEQYF
. TRBJ1-6 . TRBV4-1 TGCGCCAGCACCATCACGGGCGGGAGCACCTATAATTCACCCCTCCACTTT CASTITGGSTYNSPLHF
. TRBJ1-5 . TRBV30 TGTGCCTGGAGTGTAGGTCTCCGGACCGTTACTAATAGCAATCAGCCCCAGCATTTT CAWSVGLRTVTNSNQPQHF
TRBD1 TRBJ1-1 few TRBV6-5 TGTGCCAGCAGCTCGACAGGGGCTGAAGCTTTCTTT CASSSTGAEAFF